What follows is one TCR beta chain and its context. What it binds is unknown. These data belong to a study of a mutant IDH1 vaccine in newly diagnosed glioma. Overall study: All eight of the vaccinations patients received fell in weeks 1, 3, 5, 7, 11, 15, 19 and 23. Treatment recipients were about 62% male and about 40% female, and their mean age was around 37 years.

Regarding time point: week 11, during vaccination. Topical imiquimod was applied with each vaccine dose, which held 300 ug of mutant IDH1 20-mer peptide. Study findings and constraints: No link was apparently found between pseudoprogression and changes in top peripheral T cell clonotypes.

The CDR3 loop spans 15 amino acids. Per germline, CDR1 SGDLS and CDR2 YYNGEE. Trimming shortened V by 2 bases and J by 0 bases, and 11 bases separated the two germline ends. TCRdb's copy holds only in-frame clones and misses some; the assay was immunoSEQ multiplex PCR. The table records about 62,000 clones, 89% of them present only once. The clonotype was recovered from a man in his forties or fifties with glioma. The V call is TRBV9, the J call TRBJ1-2; tentative D call: TRBD1 (5 bases). The sequenced sample was PBMCs, obtained from a glioma patient whose treatment included an IDH1 peptide vaccine. The CDR3 region is CASSVQGLANYGYTF. The CDR3 DNA sequence: TGTGCCAGCAGCGTGCAGGGTCTAGCTAACTATGGCTACACCTTC. Based on the CDR3 plus reference TRBV9 and TRBJ1-2, the full variable domain is DSGVTQTPKHLITATGQRVTLRCSPRSGDLSVYWYQQSLDQGLQFLIQYYNGEERAKGNILERFSAQQFPDLHSELNLSSLELGDSALYFCASSVQGLANYGYTFGSGTRLTVV.